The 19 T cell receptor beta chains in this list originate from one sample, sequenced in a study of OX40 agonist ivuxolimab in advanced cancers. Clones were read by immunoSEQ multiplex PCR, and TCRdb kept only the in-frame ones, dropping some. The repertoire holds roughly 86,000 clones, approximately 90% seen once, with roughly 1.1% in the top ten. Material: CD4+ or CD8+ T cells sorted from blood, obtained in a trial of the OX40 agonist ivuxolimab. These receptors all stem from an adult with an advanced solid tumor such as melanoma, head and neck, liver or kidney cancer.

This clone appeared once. The DNA for the CDR3 is TGTGCCAGCAGCTTAGCTAGGGGATACGAGCAGTACTTC. Translation: CASSLARGYEQYF. The chain couples TRBV11-2 to TRBJ2-7; possibly TRBD1 for D (5 bases). The CDR3 length is 13 residues. The V gene lost 1 base and the J gene lost 4 bases, with 8 bases spanning the gap. CDR1 and CDR2 from the germline V gene are SGHAT and FQNNGV.

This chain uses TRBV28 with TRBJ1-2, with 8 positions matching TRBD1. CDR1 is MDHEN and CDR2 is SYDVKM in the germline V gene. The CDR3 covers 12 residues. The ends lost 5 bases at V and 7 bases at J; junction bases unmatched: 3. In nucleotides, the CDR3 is TGTGCCAGCAGTATGACAGGGGTTGGCTACACCTTC. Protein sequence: CASSMTGVGYTF.

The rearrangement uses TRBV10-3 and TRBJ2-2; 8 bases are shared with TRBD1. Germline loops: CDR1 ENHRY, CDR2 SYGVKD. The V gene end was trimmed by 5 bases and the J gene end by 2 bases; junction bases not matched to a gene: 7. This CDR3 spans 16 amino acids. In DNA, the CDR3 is TGTGCCATCAGTTCGGGGACAGGAACCAACACCGGGGAGCTGTTTTTT. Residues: CAISSGTGTNTGELFF.

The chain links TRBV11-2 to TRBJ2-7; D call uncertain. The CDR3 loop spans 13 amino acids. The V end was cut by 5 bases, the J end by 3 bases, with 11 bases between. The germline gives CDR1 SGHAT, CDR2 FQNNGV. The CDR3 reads CASSPQSFYEQYF. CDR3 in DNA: TGTGCCAGCAGCCCGCAGTCATTCTACGAGCAGTACTTC. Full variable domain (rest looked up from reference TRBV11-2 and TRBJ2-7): EAGVAQSPRYKIIEKRQSVAFWCNPISGHATLYWYQQILGQGPKLLIQFQNNGVVDDSQLPKDRFSAERLKGVDSTLKIQPAKLEDSAVYLCASSPQSFYEQYFGPGTRLTVT.

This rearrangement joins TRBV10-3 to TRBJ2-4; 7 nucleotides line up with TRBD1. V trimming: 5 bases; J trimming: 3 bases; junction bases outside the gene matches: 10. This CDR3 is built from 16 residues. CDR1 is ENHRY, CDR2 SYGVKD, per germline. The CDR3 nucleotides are TGTGCCATCAGTCAACCGGGACAGAAGGTCAAAAACATTCAGTACTTC. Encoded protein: CAISQPGQKVKNIQYF.

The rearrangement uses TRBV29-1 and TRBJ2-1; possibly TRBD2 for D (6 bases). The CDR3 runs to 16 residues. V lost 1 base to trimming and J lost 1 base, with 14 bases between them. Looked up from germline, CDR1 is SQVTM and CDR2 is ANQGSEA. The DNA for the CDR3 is TGCAGCGTTGAAGGAATCTGGCGGGAATCCTACAATGAGCAGTTCTTC. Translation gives CSVEGIWRESYNEQFF.

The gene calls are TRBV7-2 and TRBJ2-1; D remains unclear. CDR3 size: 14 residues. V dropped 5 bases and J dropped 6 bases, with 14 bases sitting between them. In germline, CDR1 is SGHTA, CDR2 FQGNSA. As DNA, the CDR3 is TGTGCCAGCAGCCCTCGGCTAGTAGTCAATGAGCAGTTCTTC. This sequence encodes CASSPRLVVNEQFF.

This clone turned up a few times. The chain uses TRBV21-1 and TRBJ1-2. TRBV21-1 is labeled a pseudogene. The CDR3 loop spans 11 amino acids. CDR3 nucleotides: TGTGCCAGCTCCTCCGTACATGGCTACACCTTC. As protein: CASSSVHGYTF.

CDR3 in DNA: TGTGCCAGCAGTCCACAGGGGTCAACTAATGAAAAACTGTTTTTT. Translating it yields CASSPQGSTNEKLFF. This chain uses TRBV27 with TRBJ1-4, with 7 bases aligning to TRBD1. Trimming took 5 bases from V and 0 from J; bases not matched to a gene: 3. The CDR3 is 15 residues long. The germline gives CDR1 MNHEY, CDR2 SMNVEV (reference sequence).

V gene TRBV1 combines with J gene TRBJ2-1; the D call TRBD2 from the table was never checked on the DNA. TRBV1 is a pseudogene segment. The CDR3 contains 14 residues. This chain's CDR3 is CTSSPGAPLDEQFF. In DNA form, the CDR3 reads TGCACCAGCAGCCCCGGTGCCCCGTTGGATGAGCAGTTCTTC.

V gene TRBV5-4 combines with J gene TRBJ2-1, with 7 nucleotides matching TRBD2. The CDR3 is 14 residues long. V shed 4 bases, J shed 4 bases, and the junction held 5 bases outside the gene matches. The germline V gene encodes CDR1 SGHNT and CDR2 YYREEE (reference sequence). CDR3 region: CASSGLAVYNEQFF. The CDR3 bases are TGTGCCAGCAGCGGCCTAGCGGTTTACAATGAGCAGTTCTTC.

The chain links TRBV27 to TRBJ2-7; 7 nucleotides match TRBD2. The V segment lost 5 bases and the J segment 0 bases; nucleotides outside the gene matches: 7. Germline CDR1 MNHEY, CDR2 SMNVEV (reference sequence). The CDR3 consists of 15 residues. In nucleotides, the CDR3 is TGTGCCAGCAGTCCAGGGAGGGATAGCTCCTACGAGCAGTACTTC. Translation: CASSPGRDSSYEQYF.

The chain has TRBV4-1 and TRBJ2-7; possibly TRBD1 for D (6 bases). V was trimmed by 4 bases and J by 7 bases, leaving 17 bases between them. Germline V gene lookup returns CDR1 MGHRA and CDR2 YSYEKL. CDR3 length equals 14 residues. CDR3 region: CASSPGHGTWEQYF. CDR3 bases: TGCGCCAGCAGCCCGGGACACGGGACGTGGGAGCAGTACTTC.

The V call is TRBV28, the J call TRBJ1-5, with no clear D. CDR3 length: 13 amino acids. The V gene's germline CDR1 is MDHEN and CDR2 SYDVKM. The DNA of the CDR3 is TGTGCGGCTGGCGGGGTTAGGGATCAGCCCCAGCATTTT. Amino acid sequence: CAAGGVRDQPQHF.

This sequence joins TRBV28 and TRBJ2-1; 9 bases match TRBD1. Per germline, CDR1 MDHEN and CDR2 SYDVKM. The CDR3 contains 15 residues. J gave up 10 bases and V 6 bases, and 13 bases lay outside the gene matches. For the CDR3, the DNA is TGTGCCAGCAGAACAGGGGGCGGTGGACAATGGGAGCAGTTCTTC. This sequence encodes CASRTGGGGQWEQFF.

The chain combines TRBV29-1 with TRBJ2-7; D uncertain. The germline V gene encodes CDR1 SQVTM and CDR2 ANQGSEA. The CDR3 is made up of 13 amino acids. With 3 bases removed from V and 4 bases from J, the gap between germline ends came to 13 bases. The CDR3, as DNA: TGCAGCGTTGATGGCGGAACTACTTACGAGCAGTACTTC. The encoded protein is CSVDGGTTYEQYF.

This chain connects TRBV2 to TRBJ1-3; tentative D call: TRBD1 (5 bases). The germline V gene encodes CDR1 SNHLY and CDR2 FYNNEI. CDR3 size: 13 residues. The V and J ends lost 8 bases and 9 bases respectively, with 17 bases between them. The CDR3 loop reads CASQLGTGGTIYF. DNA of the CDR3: TGTGCCAGCCAACTTGGGACCGGCGGCACCATATATTTT. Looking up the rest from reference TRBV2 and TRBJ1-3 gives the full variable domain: EPEVTQTPSHQVTQMGQEVILRCVPISNHLYFYWYRQILGQKVEFLVSFYNNEISEKSEIFDDQFSVERPDGSNFTLKIRSTKLEDSAMYFCASQLGTGGTIYFGEGSWLTVV.

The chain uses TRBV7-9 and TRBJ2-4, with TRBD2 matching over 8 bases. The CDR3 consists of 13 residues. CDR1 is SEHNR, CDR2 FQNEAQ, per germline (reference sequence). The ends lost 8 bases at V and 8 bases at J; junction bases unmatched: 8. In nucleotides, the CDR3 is TGTGCCAGCGGAAGCGGGGGCTTGGACATTCAGTACTTC. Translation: CASGSGGLDIQYF.

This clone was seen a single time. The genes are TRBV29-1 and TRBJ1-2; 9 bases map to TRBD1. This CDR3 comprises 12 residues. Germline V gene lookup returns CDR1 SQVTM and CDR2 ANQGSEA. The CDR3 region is CVMGTGIGGYTF. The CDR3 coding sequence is TGCGTCATGGGGACAGGGATAGGCGGCTACACCTTC.